This TCR beta chain was sequenced in a study of post-analysis software for immune sequencing data. Across the study: Relapsing-remitting, secondary progressive and progressive-relapsing multiple sclerosis courses were included.

Prepared libraries of TCR beta cDNA carried unique molecular identifiers. TCRdb ran MiXCR on the PCR reads and lists one entry per CDR3 protein. Seen here are hundreds of thousands of distinct CDR3 sequences, roughly three fifths observed once, and the top ten hold approximately 10%. This CDR3 contains 13 residues. Germline V gene data show CDR1 as SEHNR and CDR2 as FQNEAQ (reference sequence). Trimming took 4 bases from V and 7 from J, leaving 11 bases between them. In regard to this clonotype: The antigen remains unidentified.

The study's findings and limits: Four to six TRBV segments were more frequent in patients than controls; TRBV5-6, TRBV5-1 and TRBV20-1 belonged to this group. Versus controls, multiple sclerosis patients showed significantly lower diversity (normalized Chao1).

Sequencing input: blood. The chain combines TRBV7-9 with TRBJ2-1; D might be TRBD1 (6 bases). The TCR sequence derives from a girl aged 2 to 10 with multiple sclerosis. The CDR3 is CASSYPTGNEQFF. The CDR3 DNA is TGTGCCAGCAGCTACCCTACAGGGAATGAGCAGTTCTTC.